The clone carrying this T cell receptor (beta chain) has only a few counts. Its antigen remains unknown. This CDR3 has 13 amino acids. The junction had 15 bases not matched to a gene; V was cut back by 6 bases and J by 15 bases. Germline CDR1 and CDR2: SQVTM and ANQGSEA. Each CDR3 protein is one row after TCRdb ran MiXCR on the 5' RACE reads. Altogether roughly 370,000 distinct CDR3 sequences are present, roughly 15% being singletons, with the ten largest covering approximately 21%. These data come from a study of T-cell memory formation after mild COVID-19. The study, taken as a whole, reports: Certain responding clones were present in pre-infection memory, suggesting participation of cross-reactive memory.

The sequencing sample was made of PBMCs or a T cell subset sorted from them (not recorded which). This TCR derives from a man in his late teens or twenties who had mild COVID-19 (a few samples of this study predate the infection). Cell type and time point are not known. This chain connects TRBV29-1 to TRBJ2-4; 9 nucleotides line up with TRBD1. CDR3 DNA sequence: TGCAGCGTCGATAACGGGTGGGACAGGGAGCGGTACTTC. Encoded protein: CSVDNGWDRERYF.